The TCR beta chain described here comes from a study of long-term antiretroviral therapy in people with HIV. They ran version v3.0 of the immunoSEQ assay at survey level. TCRdb keeps only in-frame clones here, not all; method: immunoSEQ multiplex PCR. The sample includes 20,000 to 30,000 clones, roughly 78% of them seen just once. The CDR3 totals 14 residues. The V and J ends lost 7 bases and 6 bases respectively, with 16 bases between them. Germline assignment: CDR1 LNHDA and CDR2 SQIVND (reference sequence). The receptor comes from a woman in her thirties or forties with HIV. The sample consisted of unsorted PBMCs, taken 1.2 years after starting antiretroviral therapy. This chain connects TRBV19 to TRBJ1-5; no firm D call. As DNA, the CDR3 is TGTGCCAGTAACCCCAAGTCCGGGTTTCAGCCCCAGCATTTT. Translating it yields CASNPKSGFQPQHF.